Below, 19 T cell receptor beta chains from the same sample are listed, as sequenced in a study of siplizumab effects on memory and regulatory T cells. The table came from immunoSEQ multiplex PCR; TCRdb's copy has only in-frame clones and leaves some out. Of approximately 50,000 clones in the sample, 85% to 95% are singletons; the top ten hold 15% to 20%. Sequencing was performed on CD8+ T cells sorted from blood. All receptors come from a human donor in good health.

This clone was observed once. This specimen includes other DNA sequences encoding the same CDR3. The chain combines TRBV28 with TRBJ1-1, with a possible D match to TRBD1 (5 bases). CDR1 is MDHEN and CDR2 is SYDVKM in the germline V gene. V was clipped by 8 bases and J by 1 base, with 23 bases between them. The CDR3 is 17 residues long. In DNA, the CDR3 is TGTGCCAGCTCACCGGTTATCTTGACGGGACCGAACACTGAAGCTTTCTTT. Amino acid sequence: CASSPVILTGPNTEAFF.

V and J are TRBV19 and TRBJ1-3; D is uncertain. V shed 0 bases and J shed 0 bases, with 9 bases lying between them. The CDR3 length is 16 residues. Per the germline V gene, CDR1 is LNHDA and CDR2 is SQIVND (reference sequence). Written as DNA, the CDR3 is TGTGCCAGTAGTATAGAGGGCCCGCTCTCTGGAAACACCATATATTTT. Translated, it gives CASSIEGPLSGNTIYF. The full variable domain, in which reference TRBV19 and TRBJ1-3 provide the parts outside the CDR3, is DGGITQSPKYLFRKEGQNVTLSCEQNLNHDAMYWYRQDPGQGLRLIYYSQIVNDFQKGDIAEGYSVSREKKESFPLTVTSAQKNPTAFYLCASSIEGPLSGNTIYFGEGSWLTVV.

This sequence joins TRBV7-9 and TRBJ1-1, with D unclear. Trimming took off 1 base at V and 4 bases at J, with 10 bases between the two ends. Germline CDR1 is SEHNR and CDR2 is FQNEAQ (reference sequence). There are 14 residues in the CDR3. The CDR3 nucleotides are TGTGCCAGCAGCTTAGACGACCCGCGCACTGAAGCTTTCTTT. Translating gives CASSLDDPRTEAFF.

The CDR3 bases are TGTGCCAGCAGCTTAGGACGAGGGACCCAGTACTTC. It codes for CASSLGRGTQYF. V is TRBV7-9 and J is TRBJ2-5, with unresolved D. The CDR3 contains 12 residues. Germline V gene sequence: CDR1 SEHNR, CDR2 FQNEAQ (reference sequence). V was pared by 1 base and J by 7 bases, with 7 bases between.

The chain recombines TRBV5-1 with TRBJ2-1, with no clear D. The CDR3 extends over 11 amino acids. The ends were cut back, 0 bases at V and 8 bases at J, with 3 bases in the middle. Germline V lookup: CDR1 SGHRS, CDR2 YFSETQ. The CDR3 sequence: CASSLEDEQFF. CDR3 nucleotides: TGCGCCAGCAGCTTGGAAGATGAGCAGTTCTTC.

The CDR3 sequence: CASRATGVTYEQYF. The CDR3 region has the DNA TGTGCCAGCAGAGCAACAGGGGTCACTTACGAGCAGTACTTC. This sequence joins TRBV27 and TRBJ2-7, with 7 bases lining up with TRBD1. CDR3 size: 14 residues. In germline, CDR1 is MNHEY, CDR2 SMNVEV (reference sequence). The V and J ends lost 6 bases and 4 bases, in that order; junction bases with no gene match: 9.

The chain joins TRBV2 to TRBJ2-1, with 12 bases lining up with TRBD2. The length of the CDR3 is 16 residues. Germline CDR1 is SNHLY and CDR2 is FYNNEI. V shed 8 bases, J shed 1 base, and the junction held 6 bases outside the gene matches. CDR3 amino acids: CASRLAGALSYNEQFF. CDR3 DNA sequence: TGTGCCAGCCGACTAGCGGGAGCGTTATCCTACAATGAGCAGTTCTTC.

This rearrangement joins TRBV11-2 to TRBJ2-7; 8 bases line up with TRBD1. V shed 5 bases and J 3 bases; nucleotides not matched to a gene: 15. This CDR3 comprises 17 residues. Germline loops: CDR1 SGHAT, CDR2 FQNNGV. CDR3 protein: CASSQSFVGTGNYEQYF. Here the CDR3 DNA reads TGTGCCAGCAGCCAATCTTTCGTCGGGACAGGTAACTACGAGCAGTACTTC.

This chain uses TRBV9 with TRBJ2-7, with 10 bases lining up with TRBD1. The CDR3 covers 15 residues. Germline loops: CDR1 SGDLS, CDR2 YYNGEE. J lost 2 bases, V lost 2 bases, and 4 bases had no gene match. In DNA, the CDR3 is TGTGCCAGCAGCGTGGGGACAGGGGATGCCTACGAGCAGTACTTC. It is translated as CASSVGTGDAYEQYF. Complete variable domain (other parts from reference TRBV9 and TRBJ2-7): DSGVTQTPKHLITATGQRVTLRCSPRSGDLSVYWYQQSLDQGLQFLIQYYNGEERAKGNILERFSAQQFPDLHSELNLSSLELGDSALYFCASSVGTGDAYEQYFGPGTRLTVT.

V is TRBV9 and J is TRBJ2-1; D not certain. This CDR3 region has 13 residues. V was clipped by 3 bases and J by 10 bases, with 14 bases between them. The V gene's germline CDR1 is SGDLS and CDR2 YYNGEE. This chain's CDR3 is CASSAPTRFEQFF. CDR3 nucleotide sequence: TGTGCCAGCAGCGCCCCTACCCGATTCGAGCAGTTCTTC.

V usage is TRBV27 and J usage is TRBJ2-5; the D gene is possibly TRBD1 (6 bases). The germline V gene encodes CDR1 MNHEY and CDR2 SMNVEV (reference sequence). The CDR3 covers 13 residues. V lost 8 bases to trimming and J lost 5 bases, with 15 bases between them. The CDR3 region is CASGSRGRETQYF. As DNA, the CDR3 is TGTGCCAGCGGAAGCAGGGGCCGGGAGACCCAGTACTTC.

In this sample, this clone turned up once. The chain recombines TRBV7-8 with TRBJ1-1; possible D gene TRBD1, 5 bases. The germline CDR1 and CDR2 sequences are SGHVS and FQNEAQ. This CDR3 comprises 17 residues. V was clipped by 0 bases and J by 2 bases, with 16 bases between them. The CDR3 region is CASSLAHSAGTNTEAFF. The CDR3 DNA is TGTGCCAGCAGCTTAGCTCATAGTGCAGGGACTAACACTGAAGCTTTCTTT.

V usage is TRBV27 and J usage is TRBJ1-5, with unresolved D. The CDR3 totals 13 residues. V dropped 4 bases and J dropped 4 bases, with 8 bases sitting between them. The germline V gene encodes CDR1 MNHEY and CDR2 SMNVEV (reference sequence). The CDR3 protein is CASSSLINQPQHF. The CDR3 DNA reads as TGTGCCAGCAGTTCCCTCATAAATCAGCCCCAGCATTTT.

This chain joins TRBV7-9 and TRBJ2-3; 8 nucleotides match TRBD2. The V and J ends lost 5 bases and 6 bases, in that order; junction bases with no gene match: 4. The CDR3 is 13 residues long. Per the germline V gene, CDR1 is SEHNR and CDR2 is FQNEAQ (reference sequence). CDR3 sequence reads: CASSATGGDTQYF. Here the CDR3 DNA reads TGTGCCAGCAGCGCCACGGGGGGGGATACGCAGTATTTT.

The V and J genes are TRBV19 and TRBJ2-7; 10 bases are a match to TRBD2. This CDR3 has 19 amino acids. The germline gives CDR1 LNHDA, CDR2 SQIVND (reference sequence). J was trimmed by 2 bases and V by 1 base; bases with no gene match: 14. The CDR3 DNA is TGTGCCAGTAGTATAGTTGGACTAGCGGATTCGATGGTCCCCTACGAGCAGTACTTC. It yields the protein CASSIVGLADSMVPYEQYF. Complete variable domain (other parts from reference TRBV19 and TRBJ2-7): DGGITQSPKYLFRKEGQNVTLSCEQNLNHDAMYWYRQDPGQGLRLIYYSQIVNDFQKGDIAEGYSVSREKKESFPLTVTSAQKNPTAFYLCASSIVGLADSMVPYEQYFGPGTRLTVT.

This clone has only one observation. J is TRBJ1-4 and V is TRBV27; weak D call: TRBD1 (5 bases). This CDR3 spans 14 amino acids. Trimming left V 1 base short and J 5 bases short, with 8 bases between. Germline CDR1 and CDR2: MNHEY and SMNVEV (reference sequence). CDR3 region: CASSLLTANEKLFF. Here the CDR3 DNA reads TGTGCCAGCAGTTTATTGACAGCGAATGAAAAACTGTTTTTT.

This rearrangement joins TRBV5-4 to TRBJ2-3; TRBD2 agrees at 10 bases. The CDR3 totals 17 residues. The trim removed 2 bases at V and 5 bases at J, leaving 11 bases unmatched. Germline CDR1 SGHNT, CDR2 YYREEE (reference sequence). This CDR3 reads CASSLSRLAGVVDTQYF. The CDR3 bases are TGTGCCAGCAGCTTATCCAGGCTAGCGGGAGTGGTAGATACGCAGTATTTT.

The chain combines TRBV12-5 with TRBJ2-7; D gene ambiguous. CDR1 is LGHNT, CDR2 FRNRAP, per germline. V was cut by 1 base and J by 5 bases, with 12 bases left in between. The CDR3 loop spans 14 amino acids. The CDR3 loop reads CASGLDPPPHEQYF. The CDR3 DNA sequence: TGTGCTAGTGGTTTGGACCCCCCACCCCACGAGCAGTACTTC.

The V gene is TRBV2, the J gene TRBJ2-1, with 7 bases matching TRBD1. The J segment lost 8 bases and the V segment lost 4 bases, leaving 11 bases of the junction unmatched. This CDR3 region has 15 residues. Germline CDR1 reads SNHLY; CDR2 reads FYNNEI. CDR3 region: CASSVPDRAGDEQFF. For the CDR3, the DNA is TGTGCCAGCAGTGTTCCCGACAGGGCTGGCGATGAGCAGTTCTTC.